These 24 T cell receptor beta chains originate from one sample sequenced in a study of control samples from healthy donors and cancer patients. Measured with immunoSEQ multiplex PCR; TCRdb has only the in-frame clones, and not every one. The sample yields about 140,000 clones, about 86% seen once. The sequenced sample was blood. These receptors all come from a man younger than 35 in good health.

The V call is TRBV28, the J call TRBJ1-4; TRBD1 is a possible D gene (5 bases). V shed 3 bases and J shed 5 bases, with 10 bases lying between them. The germline gives CDR1 MDHEN, CDR2 SYDVKM. This CDR3 has 14 amino acids. Written as DNA, the CDR3 is TGTGCCAGCAGTTTGGCAGGGCGAAATGAAAAACTGTTTTTT. Translated, it gives CASSLAGRNEKLFF.

This clone appeared a single time. This chain uses TRBV6-4 with TRBJ1-1; D unclear. The CDR3 totals 14 residues. V lost 4 bases, J lost 3 bases, and 12 bases lay in between. Germline V lookup: CDR1 MRHNA, CDR2 SNTAGT. As DNA, the CDR3 is TGTGCCAGCAGTGCCCACTGGGGAGACACTGAAGCTTTCTTT. Its protein is CASSAHWGDTEAFF.

This sequence joins TRBV6-2 or TRBV6-3 and TRBJ1-1; D remains unclear. This CDR3 comprises 13 residues. CDR1 and CDR2 (germline): MNHEY, SVGEGT. Trimming left V 0 bases short and J 3 bases short, with 5 bases between. The CDR3 DNA sequence: TGTGCCAGCAGTTACTCGAGGGACACTGAAGCTTTCTTT. This codes for CASSYSRDTEAFF.

The chain carries TRBV28 and TRBJ1-2; the D gene is possibly TRBD1 (6 bases). CDR1 MDHEN and CDR2 SYDVKM come from the germline V gene. Trimming left V 6 bases short and J 0 bases short, with 11 bases between. The length of the CDR3 is 14 residues. Written as DNA, the CDR3 is TGTGCCAGCAGATGGGACACCTCTAACTATGGCTACACCTTC. This codes for CASRWDTSNYGYTF.

The chain links TRBV28 to TRBJ1-6, with a possible D match to TRBD1 (5 bases). The V end lost 6 bases, the J end lost 6 bases, and 18 bases lay between the germline ends. The CDR3 consists of 16 residues. Germline CDR1 reads MDHEN; CDR2 reads SYDVKM. CDR3 DNA sequence: TGTGCCAGCAGCAAACCCCCGGGCAGGGCTAATTCACCCCTCCACTTT. As protein: CASSKPPGRANSPLHF.

The chain links TRBV7-2 to TRBJ1-4, with 8 bases that match TRBD1. V was clipped by 4 bases and J by 3 bases; unmatched bases: 4. The V gene's germline CDR1 is SGHTA and CDR2 FQGNSA. CDR3 length equals 15 residues. The CDR3 sequence: CASSSGQGANEKLFF. The CDR3 DNA follows: TGTGCCAGCAGCTCCGGACAGGGCGCTAATGAAAAACTGTTTTTT.

The rearrangement uses TRBV7-9 and TRBJ2-1, with 10 positions matching TRBD2. This CDR3 is built from 15 residues. From germline, CDR1 is SEHNR and CDR2 FQNEAQ (reference sequence). Trimming took 5 bases from V and 4 from J; bases not matched to a gene: 5. The CDR3 DNA reads TGTGCCAGCAGCGGCCGTAGCGGGGGGTACAATGAGCAGTTCTTC. It specifies CASSGRSGGYNEQFF.

The V call is TRBV5-4, the J call TRBJ2-3; a weak D match, TRBD2 (5 bases). V was trimmed by 3 bases and J by 0 bases, leaving 5 bases between them. The CDR3 length is 13 residues. Germline lookup yields CDR1 SGHNT and CDR2 YYREEE (reference sequence). The CDR3 region is CASSWTSTDTQYF. For the CDR3, the DNA is TGTGCCAGCAGCTGGACTAGCACAGATACGCAGTATTTT.

This chain connects TRBV15 to TRBJ1-4; D is ambiguous. Germline CDR1 reads LNHNV; CDR2 reads YYDKDF (reference sequence). The CDR3 extends over 13 amino acids. Trimming removed 3 bases from V and 10 bases from J, with 12 bases in between. The CDR3 is CATSSGGEGKLFF. CDR3 DNA: TGTGCCACCAGCAGTGGAGGAGAAGGAAAACTGTTTTTT.

The CDR3 region has the DNA TGTGCCAGCAGTTTATATGTTTGGGGTCGGTTGAACACTGAAGCTTTCTTT. Its translation: CASSLYVWGRLNTEAFF. V and J are TRBV28 and TRBJ1-1, with unresolved D. Trimming took off 1 base at V and 0 bases at J, with 15 bases between the two ends. Germline CDR1 MDHEN, CDR2 SYDVKM. CDR3 length: 17 amino acids.

The chain is built from TRBV11-2 and TRBJ1-6; the D is unclear. CDR1 SGHAT and CDR2 FQNNGV come from the germline V gene. V was shortened by 5 bases and J by 9 bases, with 17 bases between the two germline ends. This CDR3 contains 15 residues. The chain's CDR3 is CASSAGSGLTSPLHF. The CDR3 DNA reads TGTGCCAGCAGCGCTGGTTCCGGGCTAACTTCACCCCTCCACTTT.

The rearrangement uses TRBV2 and TRBJ2-7; 8 bases fit TRBD1. Germline trimming cut 9 bases from V and 0 bases from J; bases unmatched to any gene: 4. Germline V gene lookup returns CDR1 SNHLY and CDR2 FYNNEI. The CDR3 totals 13 residues. The CDR3 is CARGDRTSYEQYF. CDR3 sequence (DNA): TGTGCCAGGGGGGACAGGACCTCCTACGAGCAGTACTTC.

Only a few counts were recorded for this clone. The rearrangement links TRBV11-2 to TRBJ2-3; D possibly corresponds to TRBD2 (7 bases). The germline gives CDR1 SGHAT, CDR2 FQNNGV. The V gene lost 5 bases and the J gene lost 6 bases, with 27 bases spanning the gap. The CDR3 sequence is 18 residues long. The CDR3 bases are TGTGCCAGCAGCCCCTCGACTCGCGGGGGCCACTTATCGGATACGCAGTATTTT. It yields the protein CASSPSTRGGHLSDTQYF.

The chain combines TRBV5-4 with TRBJ2-7; a weak D match, TRBD1 (6 bases). This CDR3 has 17 amino acids. Trimming left V 4 bases short and J 5 bases short, with 25 bases between. CDR1 is SGHNT and CDR2 is YYREEE in the germline V gene (reference sequence). For the CDR3, the DNA is TGTGCCAGCAGCCAAAGAACAGGGCCCATGCAGGGACACGAGCAGTACTTC. Translated, it gives CASSQRTGPMQGHEQYF. The full variable domain, in which reference TRBV5-4 and TRBJ2-7 provide the parts outside the CDR3, is ETGVTQSPTHLIKTRGQQVTLRCSSQSGHNTVSWYQQALGQGPQFIFQYYREEENGRGNFPPRFSGLQFPNYSSELNVNALELDDSALYLCASSQRTGPMQGHEQYFGPGTRLTVT.

This clone came up a few times. The chain joins TRBV9 to TRBJ1-1; TRBD1 might be the D (5 bases). V dropped 3 bases and J dropped 1 base, with 16 bases sitting between them. This CDR3 region has 16 residues. Per germline, CDR1 SGDLS and CDR2 YYNGEE. The CDR3 bases are TGTGCCAGCAGCGGTTCCCGGGACTGGAGGAACACTGAAGCTTTCTTT. It yields the protein CASSGSRDWRNTEAFF.

The chain has TRBV5-5 and TRBJ1-3, with unresolved D. Germline loops: CDR1 SGHKS, CDR2 YYEKEE (reference sequence). V lost 6 bases and J 0 bases, leaving 16 bases between the germline ends. The CDR3 extends over 16 amino acids. In DNA form, the CDR3 reads TGTGCCAGCACCCTTACTCCCGAAAGCTCTGGAAACACCATATATTTT. Encoded protein: CASTLTPESSGNTIYF.

V gene TRBV6-2 or TRBV6-3 combines with J gene TRBJ1-5; D gene unclear. The V gene lost 5 bases and the J gene lost 0 bases, with 20 bases spanning the gap. There are 18 residues in the CDR3. Germline lookup yields CDR1 MNHEY and CDR2 SVGEGT. The CDR3 loop reads CASSGSRTLVNSNQPQHF. CDR3 DNA: TGTGCCAGCAGTGGCTCCCGGACGTTAGTAAATAGCAATCAGCCCCAGCATTTT.

V gene TRBV11-2 combines with J gene TRBJ2-5, with 11 bases aligning to TRBD1. CDR1 and CDR2 (germline): SGHAT, FQNNGV. CDR3 length: 16 residues. V lost 5 bases to trimming and J lost 0 bases; unmatched junction nucleotides: 5. CDR3 DNA sequence: TGTGCCAGCAGCGACCGGGACAGGGGGTACCAAGAGACCCAGTACTTC. This encodes CASSDRDRGYQETQYF.

The chain recombines TRBV7-2 with TRBJ2-1; no definite D call. The CDR3 is made up of 18 amino acids. Trimming pared 3 bases from V and 2 bases from J, leaving 20 bases between. Looked up from germline, CDR1 is SGHTA and CDR2 is FQGNSA. CDR3: CASSFTLGGALPYNEQFF. Written as DNA, the CDR3 is TGTGCCAGCAGCTTCACCCTCGGCGGAGCTCTTCCCTACAATGAGCAGTTCTTC.

This chain uses TRBV12-3 or TRBV12-4 with TRBJ2-5, with D perhaps being TRBD1 or TRBD2 (5 bases each). The V gene lost 5 bases and the J gene lost 5 bases, with 9 bases spanning the gap. The CDR3 has 12 residues. The CDR3 DNA sequence: TGTGCCAGCAGTCTGGGACGGGAGACCCAGTACTTC. This sequence encodes CASSLGRETQYF.

The chain couples TRBV6-6 to TRBJ1-5; 9 bases agree with TRBD1. The V gene's germline CDR1 is MNHNY and CDR2 SVGAGI (reference sequence). Unmatched junction bases numbered 17, after V lost 5 bases and J lost 6 bases. This CDR3 region has 18 residues. The CDR3 here is CASSPFTGGWKWFQPQHF. CDR3 nucleotide sequence: TGTGCCAGCAGTCCATTTACAGGGGGCTGGAAGTGGTTTCAGCCCCAGCATTTT.

The chain couples TRBV19 to TRBJ2-2, with 9 bases fitting TRBD2. Germline CDR1 LNHDA, CDR2 SQIVND (reference sequence). The CDR3 is made up of 13 amino acids. V gave up 4 bases and J gave up 6 bases; unmatched junction bases: 0. The CDR3 loop reads CASSSGGAGELFF. CDR3 bases: TGTGCCAGTAGTAGCGGGGGGGCCGGGGAGCTGTTTTTT.

This chain joins TRBV10-1 and TRBJ2-3, with D unclear. CDR1 and CDR2 (germline): WNHNN, SYGVQD (reference sequence). V lost 6 bases to trimming and J lost 5 bases, with 12 bases between them. The CDR3 is 13 residues long. The CDR3 region is CASSDIERDTQYF. As DNA, the CDR3 is TGCGCCAGCAGCGACATAGAGCGAGATACGCAGTATTTT.

A word on this clone: Other DNA sequences within the sample encode an identical CDR3. The chain combines TRBV7-2 with TRBJ2-3; D remains ambiguous. The V gene lost 2 bases and the J gene lost 2 bases, with 11 bases spanning the gap. CDR1 and CDR2 from the germline V gene are SGHTA and FQGNSA. The length of the CDR3 is 15 residues. The chain's CDR3 is CASSLRGQDTDTQYF. The CDR3 bases are TGTGCCAGCAGCTTAAGAGGCCAGGACACAGATACGCAGTATTTT.